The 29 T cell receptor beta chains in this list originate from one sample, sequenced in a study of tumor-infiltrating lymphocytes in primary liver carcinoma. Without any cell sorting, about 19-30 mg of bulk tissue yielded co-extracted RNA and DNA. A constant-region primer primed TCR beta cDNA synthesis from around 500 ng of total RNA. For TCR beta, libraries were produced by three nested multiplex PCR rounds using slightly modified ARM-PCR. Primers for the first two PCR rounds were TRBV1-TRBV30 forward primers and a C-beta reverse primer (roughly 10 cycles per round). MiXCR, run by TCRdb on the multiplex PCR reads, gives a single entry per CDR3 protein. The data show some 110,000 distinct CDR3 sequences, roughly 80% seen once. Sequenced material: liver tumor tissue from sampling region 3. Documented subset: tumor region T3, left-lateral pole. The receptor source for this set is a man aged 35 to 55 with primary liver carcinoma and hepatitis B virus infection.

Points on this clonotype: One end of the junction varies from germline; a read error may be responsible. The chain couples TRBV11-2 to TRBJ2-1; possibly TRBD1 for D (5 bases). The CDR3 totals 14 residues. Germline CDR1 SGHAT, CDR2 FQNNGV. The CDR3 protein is CVSSLSSLGREQFF. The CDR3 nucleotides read TGTGTCAGCAGCTTGTCAAGCTTGGGGCGTGAGCAGTTCTTC. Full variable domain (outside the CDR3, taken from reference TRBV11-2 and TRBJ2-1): EAGVAQSPRYKIIEKRQSVAFWCNPISGHATLYWYQQILGQGPKLLIQFQNNGVVDDSQLPKDRFSAERLKGVDSTLKIQPAKLEDSAVYLCVSSLSSLGREQFFGPGTRLTVL.

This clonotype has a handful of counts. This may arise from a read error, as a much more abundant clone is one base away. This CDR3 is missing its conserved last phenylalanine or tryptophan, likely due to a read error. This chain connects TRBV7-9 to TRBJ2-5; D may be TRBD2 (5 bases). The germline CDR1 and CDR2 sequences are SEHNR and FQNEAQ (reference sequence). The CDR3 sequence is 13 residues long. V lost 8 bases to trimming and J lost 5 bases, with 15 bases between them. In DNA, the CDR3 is TGTGCCAGCGAGAGGGCCAGGCGGGAGACCCAGTACTTA. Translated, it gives CASERARRETQYL.

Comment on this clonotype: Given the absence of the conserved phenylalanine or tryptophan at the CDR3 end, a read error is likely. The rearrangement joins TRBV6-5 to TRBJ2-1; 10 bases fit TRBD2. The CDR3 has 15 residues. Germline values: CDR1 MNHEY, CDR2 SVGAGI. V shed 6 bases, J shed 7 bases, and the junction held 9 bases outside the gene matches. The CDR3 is CASSLLAGTYNEQFI. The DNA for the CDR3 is TGTGCCAGCAGCTTACTAGCGGGGACATATAATGAGCAGTTCATC.

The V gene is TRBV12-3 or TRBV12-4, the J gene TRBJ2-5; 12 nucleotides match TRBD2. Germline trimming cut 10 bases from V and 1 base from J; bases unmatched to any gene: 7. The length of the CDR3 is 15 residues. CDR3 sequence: CANRPLAGGQETQYF. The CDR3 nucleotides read TGTGCCAACAGGCCACTAGCGGGGGGCCAAGAGACCCAGTACTTC.

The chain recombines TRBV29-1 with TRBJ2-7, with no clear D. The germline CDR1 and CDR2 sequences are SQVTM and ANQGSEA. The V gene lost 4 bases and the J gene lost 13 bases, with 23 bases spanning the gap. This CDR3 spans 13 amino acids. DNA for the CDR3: TGCAGCGTTGTTGGCGCCCCCACCTACGTGCAATACTTC. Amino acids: CSVVGAPTYVQYF.

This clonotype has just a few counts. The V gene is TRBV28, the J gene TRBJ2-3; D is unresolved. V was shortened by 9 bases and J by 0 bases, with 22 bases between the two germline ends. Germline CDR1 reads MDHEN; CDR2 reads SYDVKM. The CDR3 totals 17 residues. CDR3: CARCSTLGRSSTDTQYF. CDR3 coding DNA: TGTGCCAGATGTTCCACCCTCGGGCGGTCTAGCACAGATACGCAGTATTTT.

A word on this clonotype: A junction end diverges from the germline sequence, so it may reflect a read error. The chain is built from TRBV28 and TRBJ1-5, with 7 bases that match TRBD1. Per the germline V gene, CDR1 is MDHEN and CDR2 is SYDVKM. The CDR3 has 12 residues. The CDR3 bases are TGTGCCAGCAACACAAGGGGACAGCCCCATCATTTT. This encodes CASNTRGQPHHF.

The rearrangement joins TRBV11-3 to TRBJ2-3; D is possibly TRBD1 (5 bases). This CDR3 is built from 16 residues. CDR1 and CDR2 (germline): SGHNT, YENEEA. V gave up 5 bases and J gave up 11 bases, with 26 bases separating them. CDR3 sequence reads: CASSGSPAVGVGKQYF. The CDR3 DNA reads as TGTGCCAGCAGCGGCAGCCCGGCGGTAGGGGTGGGTAAGCAGTATTTT.

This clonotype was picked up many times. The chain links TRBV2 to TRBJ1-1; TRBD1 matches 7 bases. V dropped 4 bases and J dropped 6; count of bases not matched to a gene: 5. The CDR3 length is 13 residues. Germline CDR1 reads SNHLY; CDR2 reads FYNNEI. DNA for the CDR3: TGTGCCAGCAGTGGACAGGGTTTTCCTGAAGCTTTCTTT. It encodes CASSGQGFPEAFF.

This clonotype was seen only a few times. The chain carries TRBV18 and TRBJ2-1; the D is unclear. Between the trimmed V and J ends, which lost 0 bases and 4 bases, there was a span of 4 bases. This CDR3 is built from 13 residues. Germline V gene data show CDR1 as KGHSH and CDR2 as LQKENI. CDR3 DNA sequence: TGTGCCAGCTCACCACCGGGTTACAATGAGCAGTTCTTC. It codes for CASSPPGYNEQFF.

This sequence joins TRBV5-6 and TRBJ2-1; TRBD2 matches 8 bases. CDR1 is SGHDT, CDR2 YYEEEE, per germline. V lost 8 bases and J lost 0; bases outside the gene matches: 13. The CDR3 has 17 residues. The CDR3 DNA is TGTGCCAGTGGCTTGGTGCCTAGCGGGCCCTCCTACAATGAGCAGTTCTTC. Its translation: CASGLVPSGPSYNEQFF.

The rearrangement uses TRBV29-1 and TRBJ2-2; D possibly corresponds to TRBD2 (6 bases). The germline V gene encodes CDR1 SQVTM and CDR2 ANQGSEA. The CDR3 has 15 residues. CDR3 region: CGIAGSVGRTGELFF. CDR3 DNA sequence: TGCGGTATTGCGGGGAGTGTAGGGCGAACCGGGGAGCTGTTTTTT.

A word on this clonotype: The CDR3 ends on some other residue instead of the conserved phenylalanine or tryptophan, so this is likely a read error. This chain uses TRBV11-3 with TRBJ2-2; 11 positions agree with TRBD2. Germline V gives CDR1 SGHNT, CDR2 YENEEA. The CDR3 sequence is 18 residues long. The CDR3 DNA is TGTGCCAGCAGCTTAGGGAGGATAGCGGGAGGGAACACCGGGGAACTGTTTTGT. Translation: CASSLGRIAGGNTGELFC.

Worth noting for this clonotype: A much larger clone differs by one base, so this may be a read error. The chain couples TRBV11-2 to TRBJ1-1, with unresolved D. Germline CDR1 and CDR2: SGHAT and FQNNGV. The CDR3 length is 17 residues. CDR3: CASSGRAGVSGNTEALF. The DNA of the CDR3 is TGTGCCAGCAGCGGTCGGGCAGGAGTAAGTGGGAACACTGAAGCTCTCTTT.

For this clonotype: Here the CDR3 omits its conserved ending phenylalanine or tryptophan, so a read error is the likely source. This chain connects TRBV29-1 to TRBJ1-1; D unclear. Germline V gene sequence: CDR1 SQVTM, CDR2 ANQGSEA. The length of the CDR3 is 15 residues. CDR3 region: CGIRAGWGMNTEAFL. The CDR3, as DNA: TGCGGCATTCGGGCGGGGTGGGGAATGAATACTGAAGCTTTCCTT.

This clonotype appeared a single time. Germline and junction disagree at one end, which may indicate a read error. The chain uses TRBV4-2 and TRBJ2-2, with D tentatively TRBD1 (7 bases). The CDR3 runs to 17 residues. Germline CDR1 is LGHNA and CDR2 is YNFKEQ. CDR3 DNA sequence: TGTGACAGCAGCCAGGGGGGCCTAGCAGGAGATTTCGGGGAGCTGTTTTTT. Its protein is CDSSQGGLAGDFGELFF.

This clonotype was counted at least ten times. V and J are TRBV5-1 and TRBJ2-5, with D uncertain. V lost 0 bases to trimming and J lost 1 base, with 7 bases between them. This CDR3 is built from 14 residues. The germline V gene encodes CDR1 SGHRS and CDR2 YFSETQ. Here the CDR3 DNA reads TGCGCCAGCAGCTTGGTCGGCAGCCAAGAGACCCAGTACTTC. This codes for CASSLVGSQETQYF.

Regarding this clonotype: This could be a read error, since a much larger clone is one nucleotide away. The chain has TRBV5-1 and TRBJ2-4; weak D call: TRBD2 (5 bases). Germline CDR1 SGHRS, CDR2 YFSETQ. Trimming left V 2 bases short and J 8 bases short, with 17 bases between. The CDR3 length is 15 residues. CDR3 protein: CASSLNGGLVDIQYF. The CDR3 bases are TGCGCCAGCAGCTTAAACGGAGGTTTGGTCGACATTCAGTACTTC. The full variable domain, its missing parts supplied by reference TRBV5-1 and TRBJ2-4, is KAGVTQTPRYLIKTRGQQVTLSCSPISGHRSVSWYQQTPGQGLQFLFEYFSETQRNKGNFPGRFSGRQFSNSRSEMNVSTLELGDSALYLCASSLNGGLVDIQYFGAGTRLSVL.

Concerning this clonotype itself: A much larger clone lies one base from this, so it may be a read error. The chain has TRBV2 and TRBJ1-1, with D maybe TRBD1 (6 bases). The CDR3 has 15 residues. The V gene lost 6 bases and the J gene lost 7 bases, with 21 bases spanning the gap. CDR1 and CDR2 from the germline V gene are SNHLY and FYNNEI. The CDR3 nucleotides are TGTGCCAGCAGGATGACTGCCGGCAAGGACAGTGAAGCTTTCTTT. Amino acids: CASRMTAGKDSEAFF. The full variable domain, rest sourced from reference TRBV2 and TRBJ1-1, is EPEVTQTPSHQVTQMGQEVILRCVPISNHLYFYWYRQILGQKVEFLVSFYNNEISEKSEIFDDQFSVERPDGSNFTLKIRSTKLEDSAMYFCASRMTAGKDSEAFFGQGTRLTVV.

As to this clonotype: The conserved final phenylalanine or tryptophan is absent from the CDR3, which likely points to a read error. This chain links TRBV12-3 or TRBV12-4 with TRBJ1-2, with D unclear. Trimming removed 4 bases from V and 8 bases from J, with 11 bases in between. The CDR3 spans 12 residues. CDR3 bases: TGTGCCAGCAGTTCAGAGGGTCGCGGCTACACCGTC. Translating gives CASSSEGRGYTV.

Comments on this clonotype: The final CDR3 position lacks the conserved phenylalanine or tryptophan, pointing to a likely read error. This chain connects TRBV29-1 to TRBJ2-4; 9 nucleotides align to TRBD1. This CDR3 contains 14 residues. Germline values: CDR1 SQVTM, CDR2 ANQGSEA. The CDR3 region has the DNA TGTAGCGTTATTACAGGGGGCGGGTCGAACATTCAGTACTTG. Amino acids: CSVITGGGSNIQYL.

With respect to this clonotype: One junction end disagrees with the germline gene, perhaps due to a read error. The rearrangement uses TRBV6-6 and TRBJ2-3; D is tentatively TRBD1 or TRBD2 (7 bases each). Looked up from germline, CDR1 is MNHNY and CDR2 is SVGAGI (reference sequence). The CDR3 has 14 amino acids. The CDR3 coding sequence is TGCGCCAGCACTCGGACTAGACAGGGAGATACGCAGTATTTT. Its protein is CASTRTRQGDTQYF.

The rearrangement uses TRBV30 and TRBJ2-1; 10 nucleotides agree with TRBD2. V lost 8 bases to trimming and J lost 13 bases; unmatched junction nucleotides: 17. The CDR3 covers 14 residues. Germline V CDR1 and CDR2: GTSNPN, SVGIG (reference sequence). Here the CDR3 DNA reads TGTGCCAGGTCAGCGGGAGGGTTTTACAATAAACAGTTCTTC. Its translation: CARSAGGFYNKQFF.

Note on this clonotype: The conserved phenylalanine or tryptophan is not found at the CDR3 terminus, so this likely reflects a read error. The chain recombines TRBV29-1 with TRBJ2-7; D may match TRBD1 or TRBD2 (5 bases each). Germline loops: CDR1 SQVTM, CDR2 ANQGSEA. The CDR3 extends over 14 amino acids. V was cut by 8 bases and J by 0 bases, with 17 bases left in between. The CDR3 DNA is TGCAGCATTGGGCCCGGGACGGGCTCCTACGAGCAGTACTCC. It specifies CSIGPGTGSYEQYS.

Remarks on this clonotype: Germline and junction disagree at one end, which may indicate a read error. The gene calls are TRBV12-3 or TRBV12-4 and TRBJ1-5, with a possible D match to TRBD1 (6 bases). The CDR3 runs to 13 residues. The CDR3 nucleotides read TGTGCCACCAGTCATAACAGGGATCAGCCCCAGCATTTT. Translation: CATSHNRDQPQHF.

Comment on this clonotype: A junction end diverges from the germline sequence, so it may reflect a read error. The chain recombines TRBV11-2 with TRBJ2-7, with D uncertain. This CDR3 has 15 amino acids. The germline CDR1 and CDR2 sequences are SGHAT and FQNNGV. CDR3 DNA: TGTACCAGCAGCTCCGGACGGCTTTGCGCGCGTGAGCAGTACTTC. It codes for CTSSSGRLCAREQYF.

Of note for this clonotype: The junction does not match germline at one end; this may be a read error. The CDR3 DNA sequence: TGCAGCGTTGAGCCCGGGACGGACTCCTACGAGCAGTATTTC. Amino acid sequence: CSVEPGTDSYEQYF. J is TRBJ2-7 and V is TRBV29-1; D is tentatively TRBD1 or TRBD2 (5 bases each). CDR1 is SQVTM and CDR2 is ANQGSEA in the germline V gene. The CDR3 has 14 residues.

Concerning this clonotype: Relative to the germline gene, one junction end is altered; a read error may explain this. This CDR3 reads CSVEETGGEQDF. CDR3 nucleotide sequence: TGCAGCGTTGAAGAGACAGGGGGTGAACAGGACTTC. This chain uses TRBV29-1 with TRBJ2-7, with 9 positions matching TRBD1. The CDR3 is 12 residues long. CDR1 is SQVTM and CDR2 is ANQGSEA in the germline V gene.

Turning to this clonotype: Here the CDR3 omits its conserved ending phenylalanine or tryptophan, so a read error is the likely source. Here the CDR3 reads CASSRPWAGPLSVANVLTS. The CDR3 region has the DNA TGTGCCAGCAGCCGACCCTGGGCAGGGCCCTTATCTGTGGCCAACGTCCTGACTTCC. The chain links TRBV6-5 to TRBJ2-6; TRBD1 is a possible D gene (5 bases). This CDR3 comprises 19 residues. CDR1 is MNHEY, CDR2 SVGAGI, per germline.